The 20 T cell receptor beta chains below were found in one sample sequenced in a study of T cell responses to AZD1222 COVID-19 vaccine. Sequenced by immunoSEQ multiplex PCR; TCRdb stores in-frame clones only, minus some. The sample carries 100,000 or so clones, around 84% recorded once. This material consisted of peripheral blood, taken on day 0 of AZD1222 vaccination. The receptors were gathered from an adult in good health.

This rearrangement joins TRBV28 to TRBJ2-7; weak D call: TRBD2 (6 bases). Deletions cut 4 bases from V and 2 bases from J, with 24 bases between. Per germline, CDR1 MDHEN and CDR2 SYDVKM. The CDR3 has 18 amino acids. CDR3 region: CASSSPMPQLATAYEQYF. The CDR3 DNA sequence: TGTGCCAGCAGTTCACCAATGCCCCAACTAGCAACCGCCTACGAGCAGTACTTC.

This chain joins TRBV11-3 and TRBJ2-5; the D is unclear. Trimming left V 1 base short and J 1 base short, with 10 bases between. The CDR3 has 15 amino acids. Germline-derived CDR1 and CDR2 are SGHNT and YENEEA. CDR3 DNA: TGTGCCAGCAGCTTAGGTGGGCGGACCCAAGAGACCCAGTACTTC. Amino acid sequence: CASSLGGRTQETQYF.

This clone was detected a few times. The chain links TRBV27 to TRBJ1-5; D gene unclear. Trimming took 2 bases from V and 2 from J, leaving 10 bases between them. CDR3 length equals 15 residues. Germline lookup yields CDR1 MNHEY and CDR2 SMNVEV (reference sequence). Written as DNA, the CDR3 is TGTGCCAGCAGTTTAAATGGTGGAGGCAATCAGCCCCAGCATTTT. This gives the protein CASSLNGGGNQPQHF.

The rearrangement links TRBV7-9 to TRBJ2-1; a possible D gene is TRBD1 (5 bases). CDR3 length equals 15 residues. Trimming removed 1 base from V and 7 bases from J, with 14 bases in between. Germline V gene data show CDR1 as SEHNR and CDR2 as FQNEAQ (reference sequence). For the CDR3, the DNA is TGTGCCAGCAGCTTAGGGCAGGGTTTCGGAAATGAGCAGTTCTTC. It specifies CASSLGQGFGNEQFF.

This clone was recorded once. The chain employs TRBV10-3 and TRBJ2-3, with 8 bases matching TRBD2. Germline CDR1 reads ENHRY; CDR2 reads SYGVKD. The CDR3 has 15 amino acids. V trimming: 7 bases; J trimming: 4 bases; junction bases outside the gene matches: 10. In nucleotides, the CDR3 is TGTGCCATCAACAGCGGGAGAACGGGCGCAGATACGCAGTATTTT. The encoded protein is CAINSGRTGADTQYF.

The chain carries TRBV4-1 and TRBJ2-3, with 9 bases that match TRBD1. Germline V CDR1 and CDR2: MGHRA, YSYEKL. J was trimmed by 2 bases and V by 1 base; bases with no gene match: 4. The CDR3 totals 16 residues. CDR3 in amino acids: CASSQGGTGTTDTQYF. The CDR3 region has the DNA TGCGCCAGCAGCCAAGGGGGGACAGGGACCACAGATACGCAGTATTTT.

The chain's CDR3 is CASRGLLGGELFF. The CDR3 DNA follows: TGTGCCAGCAGGGGACTATTGGGCGGGGAGCTGTTTTTT. This chain links TRBV2 with TRBJ2-2; the match to TRBD2 covers 7 bases. This CDR3 is 13 amino acids long. From germline, CDR1 is SNHLY and CDR2 FYNNEI. V dropped 6 bases and J dropped 7; count of bases not matched to a gene: 5.

J is TRBJ1-1 and V is TRBV18; D remains ambiguous. The CDR3 loop spans 17 amino acids. Trimming left V 0 bases short and J 0 bases short, with 14 bases between. Per the germline V gene, CDR1 is KGHSH and CDR2 is LQKENI. The CDR3 coding sequence is TGTGCCAGCTCACCACCGTCGCAGGCGAGAATGAACACTGAAGCTTTCTTT. This gives the protein CASSPPSQARMNTEAFF.

The sample holds one count of this clone. V and J are TRBV5-1 and TRBJ2-7, with D possibly being TRBD2 (5 bases). With 10 bases removed from V and 2 bases from J, the gap between germline ends came to 19 bases. CDR1 is SGHRS, CDR2 YFSETQ, per germline. The CDR3 sequence is 14 residues long. CDR3 DNA: TGCGCCGGTCAACAATACGACTATACCTACGAGCAGTACTTC. This codes for CAGQQYDYTYEQYF.

CDR3 coding DNA: TGTGCCAGTAGTATGGGACCCGTGAATGAGCAGTTCTTC. It translates to CASSMGPVNEQFF. The chain is built from TRBV19 and TRBJ2-1; D could derive from TRBD1 or TRBD2 (5 bases each). The germline gives CDR1 LNHDA, CDR2 SQIVND (reference sequence). CDR3 length: 13 amino acids. Trimming left V 3 bases short and J 7 bases short, with 10 bases between.

This chain links TRBV4-1 with TRBJ2-1, with TRBD2 identical over 8 bases. J was trimmed by 7 bases and V by 0 bases; bases with no gene match: 8. CDR1 is MGHRA and CDR2 is YSYEKL in the germline V gene. The CDR3 contains 16 residues. CDR3 DNA: TGCGCCAGCAGCCAAGATCCAAGCGGGAGAGGGAATGAGCAGTTCTTC. Translated, it gives CASSQDPSGRGNEQFF.

The gene calls are TRBV2 and TRBJ1-1; perhaps TRBD1 as D (6 bases). This CDR3 spans 14 amino acids. V lost 6 bases to trimming and J lost 0 bases, with 11 bases between them. Germline assignment: CDR1 SNHLY and CDR2 FYNNEI. Here the CDR3 DNA reads TGTGCCAGCAGCCCACAGGGTTTGAACACTGAAGCTTTCTTT. It is translated as CASSPQGLNTEAFF.

This chain connects TRBV19 to TRBJ1-2, with D perhaps TRBD1 (5 bases). Looked up from germline, CDR1 is LNHDA and CDR2 is SQIVND (reference sequence). The CDR3 consists of 12 residues. Trimming removed 10 bases from V and 2 bases from J, with 11 bases in between. This chain's CDR3 is CATLGGNYGYTF. The CDR3 nucleotides are TGTGCCACCTTGGGGGGGAACTATGGCTACACCTTC.

This chain links TRBV7-3 with TRBJ2-1; D may be TRBD1 (5 bases). The germline CDR1 and CDR2 sequences are SGHTA and FQGTGA. Deletions cut 5 bases from V and 9 bases from J, with 14 bases between. The CDR3 totals 13 residues. CDR3 bases: TGTGCCAGCAGCCTTGTGGTTAGGGGTGAGCAGTTCTTC. Its translation is CASSLVVRGEQFF.

A few counts support this clone. The rearrangement joins TRBV13 to TRBJ2-2; TRBD2 matches 7 bases. This CDR3 region has 16 residues. V trimming: 5 bases; J trimming: 3 bases; junction bases outside the gene matches: 9. Looked up from germline, CDR1 is PRHDT and CDR2 is FYEKMQ (reference sequence). CDR3 in amino acids: CASSPLGEGHTGELFF. CDR3 nucleotide sequence: TGTGCCAGCAGCCCGCTTGGGGAGGGTCACACCGGGGAGCTGTTTTTT.

This clone was found a few times. The chain links TRBV30 to TRBJ2-7, with 11 bases aligning to TRBD2. Trimming took 4 bases from V and 1 from J; bases not matched to a gene: 6. Germline lookup yields CDR1 GTSNPN and CDR2 SVGIG (reference sequence). The CDR3 contains 15 residues. CDR3 bases: TGTGCCTGGACCCGAGGACTAGCGGGTTCCTACGAGCAGTACTTC. Its protein is CAWTRGLAGSYEQYF.

The chain uses TRBV6-5 and TRBJ2-7, with 7 bases matching TRBD1. The CDR3 is made up of 12 amino acids. CDR1 MNHEY and CDR2 SVGAGI come from the germline V gene. The J segment lost 5 bases and the V segment lost 4 bases, leaving 2 bases of the junction unmatched. The CDR3 region is CASSSQGDEQYF. CDR3 nucleotide sequence: TGTGCCAGCAGTTCCCAGGGGGACGAGCAGTACTTC.

V usage is TRBV28 and J usage is TRBJ1-2; TRBD1 matches 7 bases. J was trimmed by 0 bases and V by 3 bases; bases with no gene match: 10. The CDR3 runs to 17 residues. Germline V gene sequence: CDR1 MDHEN, CDR2 SYDVKM. CDR3: CASSFSGQAPANYGYTF. The CDR3 bases are TGTGCCAGCAGTTTCTCCGGACAGGCTCCAGCTAACTATGGCTACACCTTC.

This clone has only one observation. The V gene is TRBV27, the J gene TRBJ1-2; 7 nucleotides match TRBD1. Looked up from germline, CDR1 is MNHEY and CDR2 is SMNVEV (reference sequence). The CDR3 is made up of 16 amino acids. The trim removed 5 bases at V and 2 bases at J, leaving 11 bases unmatched. The CDR3 DNA reads TGTGCCAGCAGTCCCCATGACAGGGCTAGCAACTATGGCTACACCTTC. Protein sequence: CASSPHDRASNYGYTF.

V usage is TRBV28 and J usage is TRBJ1-2; weak D call: TRBD1 (5 bases). CDR1 and CDR2 from the germline V gene are MDHEN and SYDVKM. The V gene lost 6 bases and the J gene lost 8 bases, with 13 bases spanning the gap. The CDR3 is 12 residues long. CDR3 amino acids: CASSTGYRGYTF. The CDR3, as DNA: TGTGCCAGCAGCACAGGTTATAGGGGCTACACCTTC.